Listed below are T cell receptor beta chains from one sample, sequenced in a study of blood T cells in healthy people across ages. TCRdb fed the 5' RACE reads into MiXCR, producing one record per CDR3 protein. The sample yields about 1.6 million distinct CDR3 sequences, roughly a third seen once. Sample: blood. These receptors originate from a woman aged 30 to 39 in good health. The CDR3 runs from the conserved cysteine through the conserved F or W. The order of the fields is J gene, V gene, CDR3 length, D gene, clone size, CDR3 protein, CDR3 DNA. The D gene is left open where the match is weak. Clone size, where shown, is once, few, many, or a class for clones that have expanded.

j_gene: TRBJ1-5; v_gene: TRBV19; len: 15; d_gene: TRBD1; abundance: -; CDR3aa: CASRIGQGGLQPQHF; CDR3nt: TGTGCCAGTAGGATCGGACAGGGCGGGCTCCAGCCCCAGCATTTT
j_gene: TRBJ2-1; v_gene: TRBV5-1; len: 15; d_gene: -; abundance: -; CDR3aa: CASSEVGGSPNEQFF; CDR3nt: TGCGCCAGCAGTGAAGTCGGGGGTTCCCCCAATGAGCAGTTCTTC
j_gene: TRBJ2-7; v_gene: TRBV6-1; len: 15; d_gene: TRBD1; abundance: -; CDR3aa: CASSDAQGVHYEQYF; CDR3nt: TGTGCCAGCAGTGACGCACAGGGGGTACACTACGAGCAGTACTTC
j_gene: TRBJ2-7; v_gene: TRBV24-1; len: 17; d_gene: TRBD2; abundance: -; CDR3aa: CATSDSQRGLVGNEQYF; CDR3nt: TGTGCCACCAGTGATTCCCAACGGGGACTAGTAGGCAACGAGCAGTACTTC
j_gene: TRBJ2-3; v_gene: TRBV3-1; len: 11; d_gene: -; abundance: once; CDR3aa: CASMSRDTQYF; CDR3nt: TGTGCCAGCATGAGTAGGGATACGCAGTATTTT
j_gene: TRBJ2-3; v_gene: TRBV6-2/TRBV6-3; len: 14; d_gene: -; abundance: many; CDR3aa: CASSRAGTVDTQYF; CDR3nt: TGTGCCAGCAGTCGGGCTGGTACGGTGGATACGCAGTATTTT
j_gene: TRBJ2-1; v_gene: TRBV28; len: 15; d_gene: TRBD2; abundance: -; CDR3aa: CASRIGTSGTNEQFF; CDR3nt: TGTGCCAGCAGAATCGGGACTAGCGGGACCAATGAGCAGTTCTTC
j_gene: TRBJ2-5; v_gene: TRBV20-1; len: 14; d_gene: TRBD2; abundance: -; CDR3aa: CSATSGRAGETQYF; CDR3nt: TGCAGTGCGACTAGCGGGAGGGCCGGAGAGACCCAGTACTTC
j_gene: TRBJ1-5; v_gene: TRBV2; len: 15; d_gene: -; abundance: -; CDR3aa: CASSAPIPSNQPQHF; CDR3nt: TGTGCCAGCAGTGCGCCGATTCCTAGCAATCAGCCCCAGCATTTT
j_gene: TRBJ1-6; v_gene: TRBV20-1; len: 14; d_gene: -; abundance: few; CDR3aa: CSPRSEGYNSPLHF; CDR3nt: TGCAGTCCTAGATCTGAGGGCTATAATTCACCCCTCCACTTT
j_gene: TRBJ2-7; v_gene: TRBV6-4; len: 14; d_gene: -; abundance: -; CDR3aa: CASIASDTSYEQYF; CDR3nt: TGTGCCAGCATAGCCAGCGATACCTCCTACGAGCAGTACTTC
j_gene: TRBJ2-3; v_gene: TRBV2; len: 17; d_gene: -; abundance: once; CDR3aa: CTSSEAILTSGTDTQYF; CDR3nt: TGTACCAGCAGTGAAGCGATCCTCACCTCAGGGACAGATACGCAGTATTTT
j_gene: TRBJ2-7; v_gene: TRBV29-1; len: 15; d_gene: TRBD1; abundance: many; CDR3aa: CSVEDPTTGAYEQYF; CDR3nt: TGCAGCGTTGAAGATCCCACTACAGGGGCCTACGAGCAGTACTTC
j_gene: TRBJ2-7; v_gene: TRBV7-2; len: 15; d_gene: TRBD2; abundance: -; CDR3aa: CASSTKTSGRNEQYF; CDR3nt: TGTGCCAGCAGCACAAAGACTAGCGGGAGGAACGAGCAGTACTTC
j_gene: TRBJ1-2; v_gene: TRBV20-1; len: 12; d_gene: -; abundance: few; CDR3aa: CSAGGHNYGYTF; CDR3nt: TGCAGTGCTGGAGGACATAACTATGGCTACACCTTC
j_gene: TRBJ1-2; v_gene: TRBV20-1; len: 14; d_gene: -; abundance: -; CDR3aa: CSAPERLPSHDYTF; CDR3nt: TGCAGTGCCCCGGAGAGGCTCCCTTCGCATGACTACACCTTC
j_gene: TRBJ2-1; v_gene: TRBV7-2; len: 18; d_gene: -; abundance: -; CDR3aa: CASSLEAAWRVAANEQFF; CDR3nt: TGTGCCAGCAGCTTAGAAGCTGCGTGGAGGGTCGCGGCCAATGAGCAGTTCTTC
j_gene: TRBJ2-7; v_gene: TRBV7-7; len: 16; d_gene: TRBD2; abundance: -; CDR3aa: CASSPSTAGLFYEQYF; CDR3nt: TGTGCCAGCAGCCCCTCTACAGCGGGGCTCTTTTACGAGCAGTACTTC
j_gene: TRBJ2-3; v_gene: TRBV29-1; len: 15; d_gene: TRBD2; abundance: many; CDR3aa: CSAEATSGATDTQYF; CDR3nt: TGCAGCGCCGAAGCGACTAGCGGGGCCACAGATACGCAGTATTTT
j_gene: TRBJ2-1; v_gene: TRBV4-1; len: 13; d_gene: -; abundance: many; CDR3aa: CASSQDLVPAQFF; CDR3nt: TGCGCCAGCAGCCAAGATCTTGTCCCGGCGCAGTTCTTC
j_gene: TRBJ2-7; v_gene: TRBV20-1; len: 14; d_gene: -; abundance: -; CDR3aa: CSATPLRNSYEQYF; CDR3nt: TGCAGTGCTACCCCACTAAGGAACTCCTACGAGCAGTACTTC
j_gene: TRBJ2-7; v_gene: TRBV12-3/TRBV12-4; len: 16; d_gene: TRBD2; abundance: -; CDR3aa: CASSSRSGGRSYEQYF; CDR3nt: TGTGCCAGCAGTTCCAGAAGCGGGGGTCGTTCCTACGAGCAGTACTTC
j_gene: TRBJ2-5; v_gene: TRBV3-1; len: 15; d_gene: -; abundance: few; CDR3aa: CASSPRTTFEETQYF; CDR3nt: TGTGCCAGCAGCCCCCGGACGACGTTTGAAGAGACCCAGTACTTC
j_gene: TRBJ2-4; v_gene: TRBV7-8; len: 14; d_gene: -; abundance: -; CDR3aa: CANKDSFSLGGQYF; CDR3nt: TGTGCCAACAAGGACTCGTTCAGCCTAGGCGGGCAGTACTTC
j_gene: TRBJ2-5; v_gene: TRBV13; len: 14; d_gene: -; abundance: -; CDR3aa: CANSPRQIQETQYF; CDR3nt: TGTGCCAACAGCCCTCGACAAATACAAGAGACCCAGTACTTC
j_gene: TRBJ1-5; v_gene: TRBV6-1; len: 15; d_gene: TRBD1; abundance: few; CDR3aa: CASRRDRLDNQPQHF; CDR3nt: TGTGCCAGCAGGAGGGACAGACTTGACAATCAGCCCCAGCATTTT
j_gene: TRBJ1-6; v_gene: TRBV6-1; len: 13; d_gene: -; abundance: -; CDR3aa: CASSGRGGSPLHF; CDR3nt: TGTGCCAGCAGCGGGAGGGGAGGTTCACCCCTCCACTTT
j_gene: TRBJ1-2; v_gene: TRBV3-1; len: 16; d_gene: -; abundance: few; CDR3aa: CASSQGATGLWYGYTF; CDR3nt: TGTGCCAGCAGCCAAGGGGCTACAGGGCTGTGGTATGGCTACACCTTC
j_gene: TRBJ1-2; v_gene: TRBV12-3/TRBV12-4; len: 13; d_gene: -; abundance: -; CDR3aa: CASSLNPMGGYTF; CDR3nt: TGTGCCAGCAGTTTGAACCCGATGGGAGGCTACACCTTC
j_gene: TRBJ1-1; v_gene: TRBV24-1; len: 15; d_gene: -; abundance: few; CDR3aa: CATSVGRGGNTEAFF; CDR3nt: TGTGCCACCAGTGTTGGCCGGGGCGGAAACACTGAAGCTTTCTTT
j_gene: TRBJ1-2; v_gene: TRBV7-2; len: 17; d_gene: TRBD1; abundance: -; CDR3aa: CASSPPGQGALRYGYTF; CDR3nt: TGTGCCAGCAGCCCACCGGGACAGGGGGCTCTACGCTATGGCTACACCTTC
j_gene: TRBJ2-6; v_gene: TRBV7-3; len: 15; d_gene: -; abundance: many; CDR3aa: CASSLRAAGANVLTF; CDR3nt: TGTGCCAGCAGCTTAAGAGCGGCCGGGGCCAACGTCCTGACTTTC
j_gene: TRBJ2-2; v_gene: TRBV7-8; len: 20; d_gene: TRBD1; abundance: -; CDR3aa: CASSLKERTGTQGVTGELFF; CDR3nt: TGTGCCAGCAGCTTAAAAGAAAGGACAGGGACCCAAGGTGTGACCGGGGAGCTGTTTTTT